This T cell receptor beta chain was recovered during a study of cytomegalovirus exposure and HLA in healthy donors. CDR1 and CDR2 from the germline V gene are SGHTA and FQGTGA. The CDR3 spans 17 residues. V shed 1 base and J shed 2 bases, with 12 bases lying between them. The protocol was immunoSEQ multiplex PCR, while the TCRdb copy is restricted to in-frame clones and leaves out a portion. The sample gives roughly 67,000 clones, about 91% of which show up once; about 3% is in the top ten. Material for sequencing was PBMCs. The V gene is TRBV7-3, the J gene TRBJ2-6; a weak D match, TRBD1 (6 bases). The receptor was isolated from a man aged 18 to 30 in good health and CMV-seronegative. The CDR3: CASSLKVGGAGANVLTF. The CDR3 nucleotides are TGTGCCAGCAGCTTAAAAGTAGGGGGTGCTGGGGCCAACGTCCTGACTTTC.